This T cell receptor beta chain was retrieved from a study of blood T cell repertoires in COVID-19. Study-level information: Whether acute or convalescent, the COVID-19 samples came from the United States, Italy and Spain.

The CDR3 covers 16 residues. V was pared by 0 bases and J by 2 bases, with 12 bases between. CDR1 and CDR2 from the germline V gene are SGHRS and YFSETQ. The assay was immunoSEQ multiplex PCR, and TCRdb's table has in-frame clones only and misses some. The table has approximately 240,000 clones, about 80% seen once. The sample holds a few counts of this clone. The sample comprised peripheral blood. The rearrangement uses TRBV5-1 and TRBJ1-5; the D gene is possibly TRBD1 (6 bases). The receptor's source is a woman aged 80 or older with active or convalescent COVID-19. The CDR3 DNA is TGCGCCAGCAGCTTGGACGGCAGGGGAGGCAATCAGCCCCAGCATTTT. It encodes CASSLDGRGGNQPQHF.